This T cell receptor beta chain emerged from a study of control samples from healthy donors and cancer patients. Germline V CDR1 and CDR2: LNHNV, YYDKDF (reference sequence). Trimming pared 3 bases from V and 2 bases from J, leaving 14 bases between. The CDR3 sequence is 15 residues long. Sequencing was performed with immunoSEQ multiplex PCR; in TCRdb, only in-frame clones are kept and a portion is missing. The sample lists some 130,000 clones, 88% occurring once. The sample consisted of blood. This receptor was taken from a woman in her 30s in good health. The chain employs TRBV15 and TRBJ2-7; TRBD1 is a possible D gene (8 bases). CDR3 sequence reads: CATSRGGDRTYEQYF. The CDR3 coding sequence is TGTGCCACCAGCAGGGGGGGGGACAGGACCTACGAGCAGTACTTC.